This entry lists 7 T cell receptor beta chains sequenced from one sample in a study of cytomegalovirus exposure and HLA in healthy donors. A multiplex PCR was run with 60 Vbeta primers and 13 Jbeta primers. Assay used: immunoSEQ multiplex PCR; TCRdb lists only in-frame clones, some missing. The repertoire holds about 110,000 clones, with about 70% as singletons. What was sequenced was PBMCs. The receptors derive from a man in his fifties in good health and CMV-seropositive.

The J gene is TRBJ2-3, the V gene TRBV25-1, with 7 positions matching TRBD2. Per the germline V gene, CDR1 is MGHDK and CDR2 is SYGVNS. J lost 5 bases, V lost 6 bases, and 17 bases had no gene match. The CDR3 is made up of 17 amino acids. The CDR3 protein is CASRGPKGAGVGDTQYF. DNA for the CDR3: TGTGCCAGCAGGGGACCTAAAGGGGCGGGAGTTGGAGATACGCAGTATTTT.

The chain is built from TRBV11-2 and TRBJ1-1; the D is unclear. In germline, CDR1 is SGHAT, CDR2 FQNNGV. The V gene lost 1 base and the J gene lost 2 bases, with 5 bases spanning the gap. There are 13 residues in the CDR3. CDR3 sequence: CASSLVGNTEAFF. The CDR3 coding sequence is TGTGCCAGCAGCTTAGTTGGCAACACTGAAGCTTTCTTT.

This chain joins TRBV30 and TRBJ1-2; D is unresolved. CDR3 size: 13 residues. Germline values: CDR1 GTSNPN, CDR2 SVGIG (reference sequence). Trimming left V 4 bases short and J 2 bases short, with 11 bases between. The CDR3 bases are TGTGCCTGGAAAGAGGCCCAAAACTATGGCTACACCTTC. As protein: CAWKEAQNYGYTF.

The rearrangement joins TRBV5-5 to TRBJ1-1; D gene ambiguous. V was shortened by 7 bases and J by 3 bases, with 16 bases between the two germline ends. There are 14 residues in the CDR3. Germline V gives CDR1 SGHKS, CDR2 YYEKEE (reference sequence). DNA for the CDR3: TGTGCCAGCGGCCGGAGTGCGGCGGACACTGAAGCTTTCTTT. Protein sequence: CASGRSAADTEAFF.

The chain has TRBV5-6 and TRBJ2-6; TRBD1 is a possible D gene (6 bases). Looked up from germline, CDR1 is SGHDT and CDR2 is YYEEEE. The V end was cut by 4 bases, the J end by 9 bases, with 11 bases between. This CDR3 contains 13 residues. The CDR3, as DNA: TGTGCCAGCAGCCACAGGGCTCTCAACGTCCTGACTTTC. This translates into CASSHRALNVLTF.

The rearrangement joins TRBV12-5 to TRBJ2-3; maybe TRBD2 (7 bases). The CDR3 runs 13 residues. Germline V gene data show CDR1 as LGHNT and CDR2 as FRNRAP. The CDR3 sequence: CAVGEGDTDTQYF. The CDR3 DNA reads as TGTGCCGTTGGGGAGGGGGACACAGATACGCAGTATTTT.

The CDR3 DNA sequence: TGTGCCAGCAGCCGCGGAGCCAACTATGGCTACACCTTC. Translated: CASSRGANYGYTF. The chain employs TRBV9 and TRBJ1-2; the D is unclear. This CDR3 spans 13 amino acids. Trimming took 4 bases from V and 2 from J, leaving 9 bases between them. CDR1 is SGDLS, CDR2 YYNGEE, per germline.